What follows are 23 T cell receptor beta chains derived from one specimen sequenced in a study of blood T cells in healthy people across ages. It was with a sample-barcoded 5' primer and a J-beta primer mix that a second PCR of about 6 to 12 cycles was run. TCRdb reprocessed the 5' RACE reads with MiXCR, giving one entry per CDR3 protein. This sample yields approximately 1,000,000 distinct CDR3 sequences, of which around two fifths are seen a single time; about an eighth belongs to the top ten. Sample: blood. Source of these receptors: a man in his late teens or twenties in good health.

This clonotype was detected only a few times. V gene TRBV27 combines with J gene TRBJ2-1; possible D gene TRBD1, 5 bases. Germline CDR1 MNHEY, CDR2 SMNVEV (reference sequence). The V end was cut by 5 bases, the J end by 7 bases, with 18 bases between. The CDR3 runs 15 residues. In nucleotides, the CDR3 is TGTGCCAGCAGTCCTGGCCCCCTGACAGTAAATGAGCAGTTCTTC. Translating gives CASSPGPLTVNEQFF.

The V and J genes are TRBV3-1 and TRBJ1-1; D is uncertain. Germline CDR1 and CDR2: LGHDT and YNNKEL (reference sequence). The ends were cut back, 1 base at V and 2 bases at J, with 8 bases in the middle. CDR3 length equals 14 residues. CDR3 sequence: CASSQGRFNTEAFF. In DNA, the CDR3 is TGTGCCAGCAGCCAAGGCAGGTTTAACACTGAAGCTTTCTTT. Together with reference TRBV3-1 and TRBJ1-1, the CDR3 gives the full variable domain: DTAVSQTPKYLVTQMGNDKSIKCEQNLGHDTMYWYKQDSKKFLKIMFSYNNKELIINETVPNRFSPKSPDKAHLNLHINSLELGDSAVYFCASSQGRFNTEAFFGQGTRLTVV.

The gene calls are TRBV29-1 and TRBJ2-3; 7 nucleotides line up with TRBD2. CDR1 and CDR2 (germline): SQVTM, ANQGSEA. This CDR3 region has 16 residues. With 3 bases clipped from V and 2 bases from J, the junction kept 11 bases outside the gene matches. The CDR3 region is CSVDGGGSLSTDTQYF. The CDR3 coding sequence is TGCAGCGTTGATGGGGGGGGGTCCCTTTCCACAGATACGCAGTATTTT.

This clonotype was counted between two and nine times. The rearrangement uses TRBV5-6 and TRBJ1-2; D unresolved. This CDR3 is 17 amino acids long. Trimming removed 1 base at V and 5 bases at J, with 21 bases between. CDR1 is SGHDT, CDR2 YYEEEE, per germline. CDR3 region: CASSLLREEGESYGYTF. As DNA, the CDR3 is TGTGCCAGCAGCTTGCTGAGGGAAGAGGGCGAATCATATGGCTACACCTTC.

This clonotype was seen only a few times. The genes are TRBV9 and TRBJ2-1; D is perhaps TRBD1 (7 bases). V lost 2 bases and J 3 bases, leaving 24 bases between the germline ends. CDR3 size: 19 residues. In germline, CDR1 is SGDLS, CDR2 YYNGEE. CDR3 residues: CASSVPQGGTKRGYNEQFF. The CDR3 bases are TGTGCCAGCAGCGTCCCTCAGGGGGGCACAAAGAGGGGCTACAATGAGCAGTTCTTC. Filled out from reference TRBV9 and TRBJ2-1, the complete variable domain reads DSGVTQTPKHLITATGQRVTLRCSPRSGDLSVYWYQQSLDQGLQFLIQYYNGEERAKGNILERFSAQQFPDLHSELNLSSLELGDSALYFCASSVPQGGTKRGYNEQFFGPGTRLTVL.

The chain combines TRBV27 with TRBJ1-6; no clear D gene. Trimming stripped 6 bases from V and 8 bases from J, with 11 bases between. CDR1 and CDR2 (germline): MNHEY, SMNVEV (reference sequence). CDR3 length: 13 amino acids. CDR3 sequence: CASRKPDYSPLHF. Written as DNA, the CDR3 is TGTGCCAGCAGGAAGCCGGACTATTCACCCCTCCACTTT.

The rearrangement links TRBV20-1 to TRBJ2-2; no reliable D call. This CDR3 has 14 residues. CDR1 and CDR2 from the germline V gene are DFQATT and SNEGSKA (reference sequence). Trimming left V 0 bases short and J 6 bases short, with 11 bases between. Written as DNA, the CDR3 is TGCAGTGCTAGAGATGTTTCCGGGCCCGGGGAGCTGTTTTTT. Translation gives CSARDVSGPGELFF.

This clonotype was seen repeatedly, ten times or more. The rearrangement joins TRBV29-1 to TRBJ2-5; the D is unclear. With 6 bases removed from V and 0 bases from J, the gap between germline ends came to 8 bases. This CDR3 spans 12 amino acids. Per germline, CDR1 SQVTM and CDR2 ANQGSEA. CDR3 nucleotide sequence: TGCAGCGTCTTATACTACCAAGAGACCCAGTACTTC. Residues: CSVLYYQETQYF.

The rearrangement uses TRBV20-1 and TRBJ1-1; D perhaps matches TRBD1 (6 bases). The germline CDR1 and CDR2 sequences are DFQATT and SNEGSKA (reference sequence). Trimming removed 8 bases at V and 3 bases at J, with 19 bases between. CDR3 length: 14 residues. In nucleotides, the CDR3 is TGCAGTACCCGTCGTCAGGGGTGGGACACTGAAGCTTTCTTT. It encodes CSTRRQGWDTEAFF.

The CDR3 region is CASSFKSGYEQPQHF. The CDR3 DNA reads as TGTGCCAGCAGCTTCAAGTCAGGGTACGAGCAGCCCCAGCATTTT. This chain joins TRBV7-2 and TRBJ1-5; a weak D match, TRBD1 (5 bases). The CDR3 spans 15 residues. The germline V gene encodes CDR1 SGHTA and CDR2 FQGNSA. V was cut by 3 bases and J by 7 bases, with 16 bases left in between.

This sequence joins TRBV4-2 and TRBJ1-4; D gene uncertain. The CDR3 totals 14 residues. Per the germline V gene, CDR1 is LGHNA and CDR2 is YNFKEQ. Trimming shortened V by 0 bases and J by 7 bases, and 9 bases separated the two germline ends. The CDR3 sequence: CASSQEGTGEKLFF. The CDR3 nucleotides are TGTGCCAGCAGCCAAGAAGGTACTGGTGAAAAACTGTTTTTT.

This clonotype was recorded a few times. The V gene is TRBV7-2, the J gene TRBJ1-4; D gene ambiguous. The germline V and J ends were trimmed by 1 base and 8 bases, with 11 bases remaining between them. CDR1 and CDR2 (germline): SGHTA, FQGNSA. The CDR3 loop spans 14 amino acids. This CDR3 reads CASSLVQVAEKLFF. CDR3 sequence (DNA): TGTGCCAGCAGCTTAGTGCAGGTTGCCGAAAAACTGTTTTTT.

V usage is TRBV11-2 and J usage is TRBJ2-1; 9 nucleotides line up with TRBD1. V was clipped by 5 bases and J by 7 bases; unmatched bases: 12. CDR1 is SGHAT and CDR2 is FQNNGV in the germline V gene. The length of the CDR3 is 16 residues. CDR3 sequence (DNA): TGTGCCAGCAGCCAAAACAGGGGGCGCGGTTTGAATGAGCAGTTCTTC. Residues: CASSQNRGRGLNEQFF.

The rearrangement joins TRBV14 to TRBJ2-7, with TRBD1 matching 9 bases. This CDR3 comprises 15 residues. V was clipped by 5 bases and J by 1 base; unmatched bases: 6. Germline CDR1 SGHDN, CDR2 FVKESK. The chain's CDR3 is CASSFGDRVSYEQYF. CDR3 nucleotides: TGTGCCAGCAGCTTTGGGGACAGGGTTTCCTACGAGCAGTACTTC.

The CDR3 bases are TGTGCCAGCTCACCAAATCGGGGAAATAATGAAAAACTGTTTTTT. It translates to CASSPNRGNNEKLFF. This chain joins TRBV18 and TRBJ1-4; D ambiguous. The V gene's germline CDR1 is KGHSH and CDR2 LQKENI. This CDR3 comprises 15 residues. Trimming cost V 2 bases and J 4 bases, with 11 bases left between them.

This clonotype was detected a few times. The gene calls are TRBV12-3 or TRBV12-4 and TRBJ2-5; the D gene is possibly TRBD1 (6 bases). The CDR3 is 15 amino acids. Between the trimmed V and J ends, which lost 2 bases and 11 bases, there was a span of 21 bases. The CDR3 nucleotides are TGTGCCAGCAGTTTATCCCCCAGGGGCCACAATGAGCAGTACTTC. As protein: CASSLSPRGHNEQYF.

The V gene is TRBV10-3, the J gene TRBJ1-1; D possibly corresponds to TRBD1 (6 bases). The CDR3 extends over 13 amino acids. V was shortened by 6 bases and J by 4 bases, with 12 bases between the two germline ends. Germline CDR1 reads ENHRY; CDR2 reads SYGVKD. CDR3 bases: TGTGCCATCAGCCAGCAAGGGGGCACTGAAGCTTTCTTT. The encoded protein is CAISQQGGTEAFF.

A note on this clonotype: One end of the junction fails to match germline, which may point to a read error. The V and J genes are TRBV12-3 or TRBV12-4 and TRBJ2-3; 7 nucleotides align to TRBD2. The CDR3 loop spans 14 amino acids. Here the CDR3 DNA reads TGTGTCAGCAGTTTTAGTAGCGGGTCAGATGCGCAGTATTTT. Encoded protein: CVSSFSSGSDAQYF.

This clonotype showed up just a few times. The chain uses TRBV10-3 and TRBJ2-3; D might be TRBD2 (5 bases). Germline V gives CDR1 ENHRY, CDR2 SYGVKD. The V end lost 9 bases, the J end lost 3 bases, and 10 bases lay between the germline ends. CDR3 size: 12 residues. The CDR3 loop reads CAIVRRTDTQYF. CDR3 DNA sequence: TGTGCCATTGTGCGGAGGACAGATACGCAGTATTTT.

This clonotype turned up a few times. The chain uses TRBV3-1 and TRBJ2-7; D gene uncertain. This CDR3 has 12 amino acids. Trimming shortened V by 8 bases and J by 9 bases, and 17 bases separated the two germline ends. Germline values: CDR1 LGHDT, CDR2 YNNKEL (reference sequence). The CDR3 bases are TGTGCCAGCTCGCCGGGCACGCGTGGGCAGTACTTC. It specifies CASSPGTRGQYF.

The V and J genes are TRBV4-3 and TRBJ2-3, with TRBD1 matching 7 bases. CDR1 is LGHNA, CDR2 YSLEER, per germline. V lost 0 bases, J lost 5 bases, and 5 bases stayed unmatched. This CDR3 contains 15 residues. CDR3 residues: CASSQDDRAKDTQYF. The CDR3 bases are TGCGCCAGCAGCCAAGATGACAGGGCGAAAGATACGCAGTATTTT.

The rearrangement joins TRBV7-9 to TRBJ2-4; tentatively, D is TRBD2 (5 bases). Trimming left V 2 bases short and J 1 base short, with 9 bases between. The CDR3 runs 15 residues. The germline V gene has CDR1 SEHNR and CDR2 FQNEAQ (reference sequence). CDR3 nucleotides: TGTGCCAGCAGCTTACTTTCGGGGGCCAAAAACATTCAGTACTTC. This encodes CASSLLSGAKNIQYF.

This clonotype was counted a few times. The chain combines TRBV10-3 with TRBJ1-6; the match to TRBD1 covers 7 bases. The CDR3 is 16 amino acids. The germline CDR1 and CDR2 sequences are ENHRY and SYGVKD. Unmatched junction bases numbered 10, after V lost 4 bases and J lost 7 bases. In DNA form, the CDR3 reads TGTGCCATCAGTGCGGGACAGCAAATTTCAAATTCACCCCTCCACTTT. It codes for CAISAGQQISNSPLHF.